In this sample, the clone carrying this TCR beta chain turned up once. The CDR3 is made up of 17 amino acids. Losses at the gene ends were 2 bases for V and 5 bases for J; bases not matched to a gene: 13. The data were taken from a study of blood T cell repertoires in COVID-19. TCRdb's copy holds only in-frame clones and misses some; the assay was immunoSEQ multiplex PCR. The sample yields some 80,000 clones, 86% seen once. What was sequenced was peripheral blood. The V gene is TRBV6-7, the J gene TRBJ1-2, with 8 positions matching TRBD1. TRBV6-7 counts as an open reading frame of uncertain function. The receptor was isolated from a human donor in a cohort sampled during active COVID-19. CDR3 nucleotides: TGTGCCAGCAGTTACGTTCACAGGGGGTCAAAAAAGTATGGCTACACCTTC. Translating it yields CASSYVHRGSKKYGYTF.